The 18 T cell receptor beta chains below come from one sample, sequenced in a study of OX40 agonist ivuxolimab in advanced cancers. Generated by immunoSEQ multiplex PCR, the TCRdb table keeps only in-frame clones and is missing some. The data show about 28,000 clones, with 90% to 95% seen just once and about 26% held by the top ten. The material was CD4+ or CD8+ T cells sorted from blood, obtained in a trial of the OX40 agonist ivuxolimab. The origin of the receptors is an adult with an advanced solid tumor such as melanoma, head and neck, liver or kidney cancer.

The J gene is TRBJ2-3, the V gene TRBV15; 13 nucleotides align to TRBD2. Germline CDR1 is LNHNV and CDR2 is YYDKDF (reference sequence). The CDR3 totals 18 residues. Unmatched junction bases numbered 12, after V lost 7 bases and J lost 2 bases. DNA of the CDR3: TGTGCCACCACCCAGAGGTGGACTAGCGGGGGCCCCACAGATACGCAGTATTTT. It is translated as CATTQRWTSGGPTDTQYF. Supplemented by reference TRBV15 and TRBJ2-3, the full variable domain reads DAMVIQNPRYQVTQFGKPVTLSCSQTLNHNVMYWYQQKSSQAPKLLFHYYDKDFNNEADTPDNFQSRRPNTSFCFLDIRSPGLGDTAMYLCATTQRWTSGGPTDTQYFGPGTRLTVL.

The chain employs TRBV28 and TRBJ2-3; D is possibly TRBD2 (5 bases). CDR1 is MDHEN and CDR2 is SYDVKM in the germline V gene. This CDR3 has 14 amino acids. V was clipped by 3 bases and J by 2 bases, with 9 bases between them. The CDR3 nucleotides are TGTGCCAGCAGTTTTCTAGCTGCCACAGATACGCAGTATTTT. This encodes CASSFLAATDTQYF.

The CDR3 is CASSLVRGRGSQPQHF. CDR3 DNA sequence: TGTGCCAGCAGTCTGGTAAGGGGGCGAGGAAGTCAGCCCCAGCATTTT. The chain joins TRBV28 to TRBJ1-5; 7 positions match TRBD1. The CDR3 is 16 residues long. Germline trimming cut 5 bases from V and 6 bases from J; bases unmatched to any gene: 13. CDR1 and CDR2 (germline): MDHEN, SYDVKM.

This rearrangement joins TRBV16 to TRBJ2-1; unclear D gene. The CDR3 is 10 residues long. Germline assignment: CDR1 KGHSY and CDR2 FQNENV. Trimming took 3 bases from V and 11 from J, leaving 5 bases between them. DNA of the CDR3: TGTGCCAGCAGCCAGGGCCAGCAGTTCTTC. Translating gives CASSQGQQFF.

The rearrangement joins TRBV28 to TRBJ2-1; TRBD2 matches at 8 bases. J gave up 5 bases and V 5 bases, and 8 bases lay outside the gene matches. The CDR3 is made up of 15 amino acids. Germline values: CDR1 MDHEN, CDR2 SYDVKM. In nucleotides, the CDR3 is TGTGCCAGCAGTGCCCCGGGACTAGTGAACAATGAGCAGTTCTTC. Encoded protein: CASSAPGLVNNEQFF. Filled out from reference TRBV28 and TRBJ2-1, the complete variable domain reads DVKVTQSSRYLVKRTGEKVFLECVQDMDHENMFWYRQDPGLGLRLIYFSYDVKMKEKGDIPEGYSVSREKKERFSLILESASTNQTSMYLCASSAPGLVNNEQFFGPGTRLTVL.

The rearrangement links TRBV19 to TRBJ2-1; TRBD2 matches 7 bases. There are 15 residues in the CDR3. V dropped 4 bases and J dropped 3; count of bases not matched to a gene: 6. Germline V gene data show CDR1 as LNHDA and CDR2 as SQIVND (reference sequence). CDR3 nucleotide sequence: TGTGCCAGTAGTAGTGGGGGAGGGCACTACAATGAGCAGTTCTTC. Amino acid sequence: CASSSGGGHYNEQFF.

The J gene is TRBJ2-1, the V gene TRBV5-1; no clear D. Germline CDR1 reads SGHRS; CDR2 reads YFSETQ. V lost 3 bases and J 5 bases, leaving 9 bases between the germline ends. The CDR3 extends over 13 amino acids. This CDR3 reads CASSWTTNNEQFF. The CDR3 region has the DNA TGCGCCAGCAGCTGGACCACCAACAATGAGCAGTTCTTC.

V and J are TRBV28 and TRBJ1-2; TRBD1 matches at 7 bases. The germline gives CDR1 MDHEN, CDR2 SYDVKM. The length of the CDR3 is 17 residues. The junction had 16 bases not matched to a gene; V was cut back by 5 bases and J by 4 bases. CDR3 region: CASSTQQGMSQIYGYTF. The CDR3 region has the DNA TGTGCCAGCAGTACCCAACAGGGGATGTCCCAAATCTATGGCTACACCTTC.

The rearrangement joins TRBV11-2 to TRBJ2-5; D may be TRBD2 (7 bases). V shed 8 bases and J shed 5 bases, with 15 bases lying between them. This CDR3 region has 13 residues. CDR1 is SGHAT, CDR2 FQNNGV, per germline. The CDR3 protein is CASEGGHGETQYF. For the CDR3, the DNA is TGTGCCAGCGAGGGGGGGCACGGGGAGACCCAGTACTTC.

This chain connects TRBV6-5 to TRBJ1-1; TRBD1 agrees at 9 bases. Per germline, CDR1 MNHEY and CDR2 SVGAGI. J gave up 4 bases and V 7 bases, and 4 bases lay outside the gene matches. The CDR3 extends over 13 amino acids. The CDR3 DNA reads as TGTGCCAGCACCCTGACAGGGGGCACTGAAGCTTTCTTT. Translation: CASTLTGGTEAFF.

The chain links TRBV18 to TRBJ1-5; D is unresolved. The CDR3 is 17 amino acids. Germline-derived CDR1 and CDR2 are KGHSH and LQKENI. V dropped 3 bases and J dropped 0 bases, with 15 bases sitting between them. The CDR3 is CASSPSRTADSNQPQHF. The CDR3 DNA sequence: TGTGCCAGCTCACCCAGCCGGACTGCCGATAGCAATCAGCCCCAGCATTTT.

This chain connects TRBV27 to TRBJ1-3; D remains ambiguous. Trimming pared 4 bases from V and 0 bases from J, leaving 10 bases between. Germline values: CDR1 MNHEY, CDR2 SMNVEV (reference sequence). The CDR3 loop spans 15 amino acids. CDR3 DNA: TGTGCCAGCAGTTCCTCCCATAGCTCTGGAAACACCATATATTTT. Its protein is CASSSSHSSGNTIYF.

CDR3 coding DNA: TGTGCCACCAGCCGGGACCAAAGCTCCTACAATGAGCAGTTCTTC. Its protein is CATSRDQSSYNEQFF. This chain connects TRBV15 to TRBJ2-1; D is perhaps TRBD1 or TRBD2 (5 bases each). The germline V gene has CDR1 LNHNV and CDR2 YYDKDF (reference sequence). This CDR3 contains 15 residues. V was shortened by 5 bases and J by 0 bases, with 11 bases between the two germline ends.

This clone was picked up one time. The chain is built from TRBV6-1 and TRBJ2-7; 7 bases match TRBD2. The germline CDR1 and CDR2 sequences are MNHNS and SASEGT. The CDR3 length is 15 residues. V lost 3 bases to trimming and J lost 5 bases; unmatched junction nucleotides: 10. CDR3 sequence reads: CASSEGRLAVDEQYF. In DNA, the CDR3 is TGTGCCAGCAGTGAGGGTAGGCTAGCGGTCGACGAGCAGTACTTC.

This clone is a singleton in its sample. The V gene is TRBV19, the J gene TRBJ2-7; TRBD1 might be the D (5 bases). The germline V gene has CDR1 LNHDA and CDR2 SQIVND (reference sequence). This CDR3 comprises 13 residues. Trimming removed 7 bases from V and 2 bases from J, with 12 bases in between. CDR3 in amino acids: CASNQGIPYEQYF. The CDR3 DNA follows: TGTGCCAGTAACCAGGGTATACCCTACGAGCAGTACTTC.

This chain links TRBV4-3 with TRBJ1-1; D is possibly TRBD1 (6 bases). The CDR3 totals 16 residues. The germline V and J ends were trimmed by 0 bases and 0 bases, with 11 bases remaining between them. Germline CDR1 LGHNA, CDR2 YSLEER. CDR3 nucleotides: TGCGCCAGCAGCCAAGAATTACAGGGTATGAACACTGAAGCTTTCTTT. Residues: CASSQELQGMNTEAFF.

This clone was recorded only once. The rearrangement joins TRBV28 to TRBJ2-5, with 10 bases identical to TRBD1. This CDR3 is built from 15 residues. Losses at the gene ends were 5 bases for V and 2 bases for J; bases not matched to a gene: 5. From germline, CDR1 is MDHEN and CDR2 SYDVKM. The CDR3 here is CASSAGQGWQETQYF. The CDR3 nucleotides read TGTGCCAGCAGTGCGGGACAGGGGTGGCAAGAGACCCAGTACTTC.

The V call is TRBV27, the J call TRBJ1-4, with D possibly being TRBD1 (5 bases). The germline V gene has CDR1 MNHEY and CDR2 SMNVEV (reference sequence). This CDR3 comprises 16 residues. The germline V and J ends were trimmed by 2 bases and 0 bases, with 10 bases remaining between them. The CDR3 region has the DNA TGTGCCAGCAGTTTAGGACAAGGACCAACTAATGAAAAACTGTTTTTT. Its translation is CASSLGQGPTNEKLFF. The entire variable domain, with the rest obtained from reference TRBV27 and TRBJ1-4, is as follows: EAQVTQNPRYLITVTGKKLTVTCSQNMNHEYMSWYRQDPGLGLRQIYYSMNVEVTDKGDVPEGYKVSRKEKRNFPLILESPSPNQTSLYFCASSLGQGPTNEKLFFGSGTQLSVL.